This T cell receptor beta chain came from a study of T-cell reconstitution after alpha-beta-depleted transplantation in children (dated by TCRdb to 2015 to 2016). About the study as a whole: Using TCR repertoire profiling, the study quantitatively followed how T-cell immune reconstitution unfolded in children after TCRalphabeta/CD19-depleted allogeneic hematopoietic cell transplantation.

Broader findings and caveats from the paper: Over subsequent months, a decline in hyperexpanded clone frequencies was noted, and after one year, T-cell counts and TCRbeta diversity were mostly ascribed to newly produced T cells. In some patients, the high TCRbeta diversity seen at day 60 was put down to recipient T cells and intrathymic progenitors that had survived conditioning. Apparently early alphabetaT-cell count recovery about two months after transplant reportedly relied on only several hundred rapidly expanded clones derived from non-depleted graft cells.

This clonotype was found many times. Which antigen it targets is not known. The sample holds no much larger clone one base away, and base qualities are not on file. V is shortened by 3 bases, J by 3 bases, and the region joining them spans 12 bases. Reading from cysteine to phenylalanine, the CDR3 counts 14 amino acids. The DNA shown is the 42-base CDR3, in frame from base 1. The germline V gene (reference sequence) supplies CDR1 DFQATT and CDR2 SNEGSKA. Library preparation employed PCR. The listed sequencing device is Illumina HiSeq 2500. TCR library preparation used molecular barcoding, with unique molecular identifiers applied to normalize quantification of the TCRbeta repertoire. The public reads were quality trimmed at Q25 with fastp and then assembled into clones with MiXCR by TCRdb, keeping productive beta chains. Here each entry gathers all rows of one CDR3 protein and keeps the most common genes and DNA. This sample has hundreds of thousands of distinct CDR3 sequences in its table, and 9.5% to 13% of those were observed once. The ten biggest clones cover 20% to 30% of the sample.

Taken with the paper, the label for treatment or condition translates to: allogeneic hematopoietic cell transplantation with graft depleted of TCRalphabeta T cells and CD19 B cells. TCRalphabeta/CD19-depleted allogeneic hematopoietic cell grafts were given to the transplant recipients, all of whom were children. This sequence was found in a male patient aged 2 to 9 who had a stem cell transplant for chronic granulomatous disease, so the T cells may come from the graft donor. The specimen comprised peripheral blood, sampled 180 days after TCRalphabeta/CD19-depleted stem cell transplant. The V and J genes are TRBV20-1 and TRBJ1-5; the D gene is perhaps TRBD1, on 6 matching bases. The DNA sequence is as follows: TGCAGTGCTAGTTTGACAGGCCACAATCAGCCCCAGCATTTT. The resulting protein is CSASLTGHNQPQHF.